Relative to its sample, the clone carrying this T cell receptor (beta chain) is medium-sized. CDR3 size: 14 residues. The J segment lost 6 bases and the V segment lost 3 bases, leaving 6 bases of the junction unmatched. Germline V gives CDR1 LNHDA, CDR2 SQIVND (reference sequence). The data are from a study of blood T cell repertoires in COVID-19. Per the original data handling: For nucleated cells, counts were estimated from reference gene primer amplification. The table came from immunoSEQ multiplex PCR; TCRdb's copy has only in-frame clones and leaves some out. The DNA was the basis for D and trimming; V, J and clone size are from that table. The repertoire consists of about 38,000 clones, with approximately 91% occurring once and the leading ten covering about 35%.

This sequence joins TRBV19 and TRBJ2-7, with 9 bases lining up with TRBD2. This TCR was sampled from a man in his 70s with active COVID-19. Sequencing was performed on peripheral blood. CDR3 sequence reads: CASSIGGRAGEQYF. The CDR3 DNA reads as TGTGCCAGTAGTATCGGCGGGAGGGCGGGCGAGCAGTACTTC.